The clone carrying this TCR beta chain was recorded a few times. The target antigen is unknown. All of the isolated RNA was reverse transcribed, so expressed TCRB transcripts were sequenced. Naive, central memory and regulatory T cell samples came to a mean of around 3.5 million reads. The assay was immunoSEQ multiplex PCR, and TCRdb's table has in-frame clones only and misses some. The sample shows hundreds of thousands of clones, about 14% of them seen only once. This entry belongs to a study of beta chain features in type 1 diabetes. Looking at the study overall: The patient and healthy donor groups were comparable for age, gender and cell yields. Notes on the study in general: In all four CD4+ subsets, TCRB CDR3 length was significantly, moderately reduced in type 1 diabetes. More deletions and fewer insertions at VDJ junctions were seen in type 1 diabetes patients.

The germline V gene encodes CDR1 GTSNPN and CDR2 SVGIG (reference sequence). This CDR3 comprises 13 residues. V lost 4 bases and J lost 4, with 13 bases in between. The chain uses TRBV30 and TRBJ2-5; D is uncertain. Input material: naive CD4+ T cells from blood. This TCR was recovered from a man younger than 35 with type 1 diabetes. This CDR3 reads CAWNPRPGETQYF. DNA of the CDR3: TGTGCCTGGAACCCTAGACCCGGAGAGACCCAGTACTTC.